The TCR beta chain described here comes from a study of OX40 agonist ivuxolimab in advanced cancers. General study points: Compared with CD4+, CD8+ T cells on average had more expanded clones.

Some clones are missing from TCRdb's copy, which holds only in-frame ones; the method was immunoSEQ multiplex PCR. This sample carries some 100,000 clones, roughly 90% of them seen once, and the ten largest clones take 3.4%. CDR1 and CDR2 (germline): SGDLS, YYNGEE. This CDR3 comprises 17 residues. V lost 0 bases, J lost 0 bases, and 3 bases stayed unmatched. Note on this clone: What it binds is unknown.

The chain carries TRBV9 and TRBJ2-3, with 11 bases that match TRBD2. The origin of this receptor is an adult with an advanced solid tumor such as melanoma, head and neck, liver or kidney cancer. Sequencing was performed on CD4+ or CD8+ T cells sorted from blood, taken in a trial of the OX40 agonist ivuxolimab. The CDR3 is CASSVERLAGSTDTQYF. DNA for the CDR3: TGTGCCAGCAGCGTAGAAAGACTAGCGGGGAGCACAGATACGCAGTATTTT.